The clone carrying this T cell receptor beta chain was recorded a few times. This sample was included in a study of patients and donors after allogeneic stem cell transplantation. MiXCR was run by TCRdb on the RT-PCR reads, yielding one entry per CDR3 protein. The table has some 880,000 distinct CDR3 sequences, about 20% seen once. Germline V gene sequence: CDR1 SGHRS, CDR2 YFSETQ. The V and J ends lost 1 base and 6 bases, in that order; junction bases with no gene match: 6. The CDR3 is 16 amino acids. The chain uses TRBV5-1 and TRBJ2-2; 10 bases agree with TRBD2. What was sequenced was blood, either unsorted or a sorted T cell fraction (not recorded which). The sequence was obtained from a human donor who was either an allogeneic HSCT recipient or a stem cell or donor lymphocyte infusion donor (not recorded which). It is not recorded whose cells these are; they may come from a transplant donor. The CDR3 spells CASSLSPSGSPGELFF. In DNA, the CDR3 is TGCGCCAGCAGCTTGAGTCCTAGCGGGAGCCCCGGGGAGCTGTTTTTT.